One T cell receptor (beta chain) is described in this entry. Its antigen is unidentified. Healthy HIV-negative adults with no recent acute infections or vaccinations were recruited as donors. The data derive from a study of shared clonotypes between healthy human individuals. Study-wide findings and caveats: Rarefaction exposed incomplete sorted-subset sequencing despite large depth.

Sequencing was performed with immunoSEQ multiplex PCR; in TCRdb, only in-frame clones are kept and a portion is missing. The table includes approximately 2.1 million clones, approximately 95% detected once. With 6 bases removed from V and 8 bases from J, the gap between germline ends came to 19 bases. The CDR3 is made up of 15 amino acids. Germline lookup yields CDR1 MNHEY and CDR2 SMNVEV (reference sequence). This receptor was taken from a man aged 18 to 35 in good health. Some clones in this sample may be carry-over from other donors' samples. The sequencing input was naive CD4+ T cells from PBMCs. Described subset: CD45RA+ positively selected. This chain joins TRBV27 and TRBJ1-4; maybe TRBD1 (6 bases). This CDR3 is CASSFYTGSYEKLFF. The CDR3 DNA reads TGTGCCAGCAGCTTTTACACAGGGAGCTACGAAAAACTGTTTTTT.